This paragraph reports one T cell receptor beta chain. The V end was cut by 0 bases, the J end by 9 bases, with 18 bases between. The CDR3 has 16 residues. CDR1 and CDR2 from the germline V gene are SGHTA and FQGNSA. The data are from a study of blood T cells in healthy people across ages. Alongside a J-beta primer mix, a sample-barcoded 5' primer served in a second PCR lasting about 7 to 11 cycles. TCRdb reprocessed the 5' RACE reads via MiXCR and lists one record per CDR3 protein. The sample lists 1,500,000 or so distinct CDR3 sequences; about 42% were seen once. Sequenced sample: blood. This chain joins TRBV7-2 and TRBJ1-5, with a possible D match to TRBD1 (5 bases). The sequence was collected from a woman under 30 in good health. CDR3 region: CASSLAGGATYLPQHF. The CDR3 DNA sequence: TGTGCCAGCAGCTTAGCGGGCGGGGCCACATATCTGCCCCAGCATTTT.